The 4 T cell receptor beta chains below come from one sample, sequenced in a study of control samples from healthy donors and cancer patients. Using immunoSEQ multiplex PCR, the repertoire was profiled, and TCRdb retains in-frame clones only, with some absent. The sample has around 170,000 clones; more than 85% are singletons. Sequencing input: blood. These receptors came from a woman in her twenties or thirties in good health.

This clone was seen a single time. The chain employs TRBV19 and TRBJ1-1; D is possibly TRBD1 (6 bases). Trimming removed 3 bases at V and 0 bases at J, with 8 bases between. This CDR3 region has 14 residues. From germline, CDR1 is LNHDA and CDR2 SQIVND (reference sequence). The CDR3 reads CASSIQGMNTEAFF. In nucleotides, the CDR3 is TGTGCCAGTAGTATTCAGGGGATGAACACTGAAGCTTTCTTT.

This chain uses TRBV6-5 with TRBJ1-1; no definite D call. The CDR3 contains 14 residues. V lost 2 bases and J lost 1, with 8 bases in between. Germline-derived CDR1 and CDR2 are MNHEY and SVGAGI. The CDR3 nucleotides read TGTGCCAGCAGTTACAGCAGGAGGAACACTGAAGCTTTCTTT. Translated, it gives CASSYSRRNTEAFF.

CDR3 loop: CASSVERGPGELFF. Written as DNA, the CDR3 is TGTGCCAGCAGCGTAGAACGCGGTCCCGGGGAGCTGTTTTTT. The chain links TRBV9 to TRBJ2-2; D is unresolved. The V end lost 0 bases, the J end lost 6 bases, and 9 bases lay between the germline ends. The CDR3 runs to 14 residues. Per germline, CDR1 SGDLS and CDR2 YYNGEE.

This CDR3 is CASNHPGGEQFF. The DNA for the CDR3 is TGTGCCAGCAACCATCCGGGGGGTGAGCAGTTCTTC. The V call is TRBV28, the J call TRBJ2-1; 7 nucleotides match TRBD2. The CDR3 totals 12 residues. Germline values: CDR1 MDHEN, CDR2 SYDVKM. V gave up 7 bases and J gave up 9 bases; unmatched junction bases: 6.